This TCR beta chain was observed in a study of blood T cells in healthy people across ages. Study results and caveats: Roughly linearly, TCR beta diversity per million T cells fell as age increased. The diversity estimates, figures obtained from one million T cells, were considered underestimates.

The sample holds a few counts of this clonotype. Its antigen is unknown. Alongside a J-beta primer mix, a sample-barcoded 5' primer served in a second PCR lasting about 6 to 12 cycles. Each cDNA molecule carried a tag from a template-switch adaptor that contained 12 random nucleotides. Each of the samples gave a minimum of 2.5 million paired-end reads that contained CDR3. Using its own MiXCR run on the 5' RACE reads, TCRdb lists one record per CDR3 protein. Counted here are more than 650,000 distinct CDR3 sequences, about 20% occurring once; the ten biggest clones make up 22%. CDR3 length: 15 amino acids. V lost 1 base and J 2 bases, leaving 14 bases between the germline ends. From germline, CDR1 is DFQATT and CDR2 SNEGSKA (reference sequence).

The sequence derives from a man aged 65 to 79 in good health. V usage is TRBV20-1 and J usage is TRBJ1-1; no clear D gene. The specimen sequenced was blood. The CDR3, as DNA: TGCAGTGCTAGAGTTCCAGGCAGCCGCAACACTGAAGCTTTCTTT. It codes for CSARVPGSRNTEAFF.